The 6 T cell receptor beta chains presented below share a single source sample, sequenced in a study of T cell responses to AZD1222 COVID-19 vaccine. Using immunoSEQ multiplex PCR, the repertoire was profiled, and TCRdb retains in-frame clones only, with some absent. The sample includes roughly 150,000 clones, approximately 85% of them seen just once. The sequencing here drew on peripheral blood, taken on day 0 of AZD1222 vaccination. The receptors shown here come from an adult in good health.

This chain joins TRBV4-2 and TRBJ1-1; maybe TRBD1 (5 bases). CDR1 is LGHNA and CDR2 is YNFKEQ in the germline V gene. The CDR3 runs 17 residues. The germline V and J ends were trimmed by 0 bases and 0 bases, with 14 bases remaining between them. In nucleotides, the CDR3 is TGTGCCAGCAGCCAAGAGCTGTGGAGCAGGGTGAACACTGAAGCTTTCTTT. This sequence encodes CASSQELWSRVNTEAFF.

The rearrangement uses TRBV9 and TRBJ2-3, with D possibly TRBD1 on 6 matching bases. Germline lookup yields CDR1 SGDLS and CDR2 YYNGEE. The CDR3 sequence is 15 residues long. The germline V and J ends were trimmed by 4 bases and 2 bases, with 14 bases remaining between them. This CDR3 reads CASSMGAQITDTQYF. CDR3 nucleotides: TGTGCCAGCAGCATGGGGGCCCAGATCACAGATACGCAGTATTTT.

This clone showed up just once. The CDR3 spells CASRPLADSSYNEQFF. The CDR3 DNA reads TGTGCCAGTAGACCCCTAGCGGATAGCTCCTACAATGAGCAGTTCTTC. V gene TRBV19 combines with J gene TRBJ2-1, with 7 bases fitting TRBD2. Unmatched junction bases numbered 8, after V lost 6 bases and J lost 0 bases. CDR1 is LNHDA and CDR2 is SQIVND in the germline V gene (reference sequence). The CDR3 runs 16 residues.

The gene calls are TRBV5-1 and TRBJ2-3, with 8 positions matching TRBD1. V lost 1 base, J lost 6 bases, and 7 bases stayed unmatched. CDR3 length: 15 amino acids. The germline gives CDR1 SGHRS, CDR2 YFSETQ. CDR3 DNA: TGCGCCAGCAGCTTGCTGCAGGGGGCAGGTGATACGCAGTATTTT. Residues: CASSLLQGAGDTQYF.

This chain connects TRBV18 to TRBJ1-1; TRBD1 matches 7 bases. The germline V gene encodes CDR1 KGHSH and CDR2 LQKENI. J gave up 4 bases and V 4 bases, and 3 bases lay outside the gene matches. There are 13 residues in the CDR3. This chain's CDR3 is CASSLTGPTEAFF. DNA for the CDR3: TGTGCCAGCTCACTGACAGGGCCCACTGAAGCTTTCTTT.

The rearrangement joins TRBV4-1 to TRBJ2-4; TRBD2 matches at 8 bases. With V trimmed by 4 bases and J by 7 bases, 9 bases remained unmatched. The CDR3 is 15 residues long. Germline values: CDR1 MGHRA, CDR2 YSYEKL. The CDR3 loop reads CASSPERERGNIQYF. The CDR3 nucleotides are TGCGCCAGCAGCCCAGAGCGGGAGAGGGGGAACATTCAGTACTTC.